This T cell receptor beta chain was identified in a study of T cell responses to AZD1222 COVID-19 vaccine. Study-level information: Second-dose intervals near 4 or 12 weeks were combined.

Data came from immunoSEQ multiplex PCR; TCRdb stores just in-frame clones and leaves some out. The sample shows around 160,000 clones, roughly 86% of them seen only once. Overall study results and limits: Baseline serostatus was positive in only a handful of AZD1222 recipients. Spike was spanned by vaccine-associated CD4 TCRs, with dominance at 160-218 and 743-854. Rises in breadth and depth of Spike-specific TCRs came after two AZD1222 doses.

As concerns this clone: The antigen is undetermined.

V was trimmed by 5 bases and J by 8 bases, leaving 21 bases between them. The CDR3 loop spans 15 amino acids. Germline CDR1 reads GTSNPN; CDR2 reads SVGIG (reference sequence). This receptor was taken from an adult in good health. Sequenced material: peripheral blood, taken on day 0 of AZD1222 vaccination. The chain combines TRBV30 with TRBJ1-4; maybe TRBD1 (5 bases). The CDR3 sequence: CAWGLGVRVGEKLFF. The CDR3, as DNA: TGTGCCTGGGGTTTGGGGGTACGGGTTGGCGAAAAACTGTTTTTT. Full variable domain (outside the CDR3, taken from reference TRBV30 and TRBJ1-4): SQTIHQWPATLVQPVGSPLSLECTVEGTSNPNLYWYRQAAGRGLQLLFYSVGIGQISSEVPQNLSASRPQDRQFILSSKKLLLSDSGFYLCAWGLGVRVGEKLFFGSGTQLSVL.